This T cell receptor beta chain was documented in a study of identical twins (dated by TCRdb to about 2016). A note on the overall study: To test whether fetal clonotypes persist, this study deep-sequenced TCR alpha and beta repertoires from monozygotic twins, from unrelated adults of various ages, and from cord blood. To rule out contamination, replicate twin experiments were performed at different times with different library preparation protocols.

Paper-wide results and their limitations: Zero-insertion analyses could be partly confounded by invariant T cells such as MAIT and iNKT, though diverse VJ usage argued against such confounding for most clonotypes. Out-of-frame TCR alpha sequences shared between twins showed an excess of low generation-probability sequences compared with coincidental sharing between unrelated individuals. In monozygotic twins, out-of-frame TCR alpha sharing was systematically underestimated by recombination models, although the models agreed with sharing between unrelated individuals. A weaker excess of twin sharing was found in beta out-of-frame sequences because the signal-to-noise ratio was lowered by fewer shared sequences. Abundant cord blood beta clonotypes carried fewer insertions; young adult naive repertoires showed a weaker similar trend, while memory repertoires showed none. Because the same donors could not be followed over many years, the conclusions depended on cross-sectional statistical analysis.

To prepare the library, 5' RACE was applied. TCRdb records Illumina HiSeq 2000 as the sequencer. Template switching added a universal primer binding site, and the final cDNA carried a unique molecular identifier that allowed TCR cDNA molecules to be counted accurately. Specific primers in the conserved constant-segment region were used to synthesize first-strand cDNA for the TCR alpha and beta chains. To control for contamination, every cDNA library was double barcoded, receiving both a SMART-Mk sample barcode and Illumina barcodes. TruSeq adapter sequences along with Illumina sample barcodes were introduced in two successive PCR steps. The TCR alpha and beta cDNA libraries were sequenced on the Illumina HiSeq platform using custom primers. Turning to the authors' computational methods: MiGEC was used to process raw reads and extract unique molecular identifiers, and MiXCR was used to find CDR3 positions. For each individual, recombination models were inferred using an EM algorithm with the repgenHMM and IGoR tools. Shared clonotype analysis was performed with the tcR package in R, normalizing sharing by the product of cloneset sizes. Out-of-frame nonproductive sequences were analyzed to study raw recombination free of thymic and clonal selection effects. The public sequencing data were trimmed at Q25 with fastp and processed into clonotypes with MiXCR by TCRdb, which kept only in-frame beta chains. Every entry covers one CDR3 protein and lists the most common genes and DNA from its rows. TCRdb, not the original authors, processed these V and J calls. Across this sample there are some 760,000 distinct CDR3 sequences, with 15% to 20% seen only once. The top ten constitute around 13% of the sample.

For CDR1 and CDR2, the germline V gene lists ENHRY and SYGVKD. V is clipped by 0 bases and J by 2 bases, and the sequence between their germline boundaries is 14 bases long. Measured from the cysteine to the phenylalanine, the CDR3 is 18 residues long. CDR3 DNA is the only sequence kept; it has 54 bases, read in frame from the first base. Every donor in the study was a healthy Caucasian. Three pairs of female monozygotic twins, all aged roughly 18 to 29 years, made up the twin cohort. Peripheral blood mononuclear cells were the source from which RNA for the TCR libraries was isolated. The sample holds a few counts of this clonotype. The antigen it binds to is not known. It has no much larger one-base neighbor in the sample; base qualities were not kept. The same data also contributed to another study, on T cells expressing NK-cell markers. Taken from the second paper: TCR beta-chain repertoires were profiled in sorted CD3+CD56+NKG2C+, CD3+CD56+NKG2C- and CD3+CD56-NKG2C+ T-cell subsets from roughly eight donors. Of the eight sequenced donors, seven were found to be HCMV-seropositive and one was found to be HCMV-seronegative. In several experiments an anti-gammadeltaTCR antibody was added to restrict sorting to alphabetaTCR-expressing T cells. In six donors, the dominant CD3+CD56+NKG2C+ clonotypes were among the top 10 CD8+ clonotypes and accounted for about 1.0-7.0% of CD8+ T cells. Those dominant clonotypes were again the most abundant among CD3+CD56-NKG2C+ cells in a few donors, at about 28.3-60.1%. Whether the expanded NKG2C-expressing T cell clones were specific for HCMV antigens remained unclear. Randomly selected healthy volunteers, three men and five women, were used as the eight sequenced donors. HCMV-specific IgG was detected in serum with a commercial ELISA kit to determine HCMV serostatus. For about six donors, bulk peripheral blood T-cell repertoires were additionally sequenced from unsorted PBMC. Reads were demultiplexed and grouped by UMI with MIGEC, and clonotypes were assembled and quantified with MiTCR. To exclude erroneous sequences, only TCR cDNA sequences supported by at least two reads were retained. The tcR package was used for downstream repertoire analysis, and clonotypes were matched between fractions using CDR3 nucleotide sequence together with V segment. VDJmatch was used to annotate antigen specificity against VDJdb, with one amino acid substitution allowed in CDR3.

The specimen sequenced was PBMCs. This clonotype was sampled from a woman aged 18-29 years in good health. The chain employs TRBV10-3 and TRBJ2-6; the D gene is perhaps TRBD2, on 6 matching bases. The CDR3 protein is CAISESPGRLPGANVLTF. The DNA is TGTGCCATCAGTGAGTCGCCAGGGAGGCTTCCTGGGGCCAACGTCCTGACTTTC.